The clone carrying this T cell receptor (beta chain) was found a few times. Time point: patch test 1, 2 weeks after DPC sensitization. Regarding treatment: therapeutic diphenylcyclopropenone sensitization with weekly scalp DPC. The sample comes from a study of human T cells and chemical hapten exposure. Study background: 2% DPC applied to a roughly 2 cm by roughly 2 cm arm area sensitized donors. There were weekly diphenylcyclopropenone doses to the scalp for patients throughout the roughly 24-week study.

TCRdb redid the calling of the RACE reads with MiXCR, one entry per CDR3 protein. The sample lists some 15,000 distinct CDR3 sequences; about 15% were seen once. CDR1 is KGHSH and CDR2 is LQKENI in the germline V gene. This CDR3 spans 13 amino acids. The V end was cut by 3 bases, the J end by 13 bases, with 16 bases between. The rearrangement uses TRBV18 and TRBJ2-1; either TRBD1 or TRBD2 may fit D (7 bases each). The TCR was taken from a woman in her 30s with alopecia areata. Some clones in this sample may be carry-over from other donors' samples. The source material was whole blood, sampled in connection with sensitization to the hapten diphenylcyclopropenone (DPC). The CDR3 DNA follows: TGTGCCAGCTCACCCCCTGGGAGGGGGCCTCAGTTCTTC. It encodes CASSPPGRGPQFF.